Listed here is a single T cell receptor (beta chain). What this receptor recognizes is not known. The data were taken from a study of cytomegalovirus exposure and HLA in healthy donors (dated by TCRdb to the late 2010s). Background on the whole study: An earlier analysis of approximately 550 of the donors reported about 250 Gb of sequence data and roughly 110 million unique TCR beta sequences from some 180 million T cells. An early release covering around 630 HLA-typed donors comprised about 300 gigabases of sequencing data and tens of millions of unique TCR sequences. The genetic ancestry cluster associated with self-reported Caucasian donors included over 65% of the 300 to 400 genotyped donors. The aim of the study was to test whether cataloging public T cell receptors could identify signatures of past pathogen exposure. The T cell repertoires of around 670 subjects were profiled by immunosequencing and related to cytomegalovirus serostatus. In addition to the first cohort of 666 subjects, a separate validation cohort of over 90 different subjects was used. High-throughput TCR immunosequencing, statistical association of individual TCRs with disease status, and machine learning were combined to predict cytomegalovirus infection status. A later analysis re-examined previously published TCR beta repertoires from about 670 donors and added high-resolution HLA genotyping to investigate patterns of TCR occurrence. Rather than using new phenotypic data, the later analysis identified candidate immune exposures from TCR beta sequences and from how often those sequences occurred across donors. To decide whether each TCR beta V gene segment behaved as functional or pseudogenic, an earlier analysis of some 600 of the donors relied on high-throughput TCR beta sequencing. Donor age, sex, ethnicity and CMV serostatus were compiled alongside the repertoire data. Genome-wide SNP genotypes for about three fifths of the roughly 670 donors were used in a later genetic analysis, which treated that subset as a discovery cohort. All discovery cohort repertoires had been generated on a single sequencing platform. Both class I and class II loci were covered by HLA typing, at four-digit resolution. The number of donors typed differed by locus, with roughly 629-640 for A, B, C, DRB1 and DQB1, roughly 520 for DQA1, 600 to 610 for DPA1, and some 470 for DPB1. Four or five DR-DQ haplotypes were handled as single units for association and clustering because linkage in the cohort was strong. Among some 400 genotyped donors of the cohort, an average of around 220,000 unique TCR beta nucleotide sequences was sequenced per donor, of which about 19% were non-productive.

Summary of the overall study and its limitations: Some IMGT-functional V segments, including TRBV6-2 and TRBV6-3, could not be told apart with the 87-base-pair reads, so those segments were excluded. The classifier was reported to diagnose cytomegalovirus status with high specificity and sensitivity in both the original cohort and the validation cohort. Compared with the approximately 710-donor mean, donors in an Asian-associated ancestry cluster had fewer N-insertions in productive TCRs, according to a later genetic analysis. Because HLA typing was missing for some donors at each locus, association tests included only the typed subset. In a later analysis, TCR association rates were found to vary across HLA loci, with the most associated TCRs seen for DRB1 alleles and the fewest for HLA-C alleles. A later genetic analysis associated a missense DCLRE1C variant with V-gene and J-gene trimming of TCR beta chains, and an independent cohort replicated the association. A further reported finding was that TCR beta sequences accurately predicted the HLA-A and HLA-B alleles for most subjects in the first cohort. This cohort had only TCR beta chains sequenced, and the lack of alpha or paired-chain data limited which features could be detected. Three of the identified cytomegalovirus-associated TCR beta chains were confirmed in vitro to be specific for cytomegalovirus antigens. A cluster of highly shared sequence variants was judged likely to represent a technical artifact of the sequencing pipeline. Across donors, most TCR sequences were observed very rarely, whereas some public TCRs were present in many individuals. The earlier analysis of some 560 of the donors excluded 15 to 20 rarely observed V segments, including chromosome 9 orphons, because counts were too low. A later analysis found that HLA-associated TCR beta chains were more clonally expanded and had lower generation probabilities than equally common non-associated chains. Strong co-occurrence of HLA alleles, especially DR and DQ, made assigning TCR associations to individual alleles difficult. Roughly uniform sequencing depth across donors was assumed in presence/absence analyses, although this assumption may not hold. The authors suggested that the approach could potentially be extended to other disease states and immunological phenotypes. Several of the top co-occurrence clusters appeared to be linked to parvovirus B19, influenza, CMV and Epstein-Barr virus, according to a later analysis. A total of roughly 160 TCR beta chains were listed by the study as associated with cytomegalovirus. In a later analysis, around 15,000 TCR beta sequences were associated with specific HLA alleles at a false discovery rate of 0.05. A later analysis found that most CMV-associated TCR beta chains appeared HLA-restricted, with HLA associations seemingly driven largely by CMV exposure. Correlated functional status among segregating V segments might be attributable to linkage disequilibrium, but an unknown experimental factor could not be ruled out. Broadly in line with IMGT annotations, most TCR beta V segments showed up in productive rearrangements about 87% or about 30% of the time in an earlier analysis of about 500 of the donors. The only immune exposure information available for the cohort was CMV serostatus.

The library was built by means of the immunoSEQ multiplex PCR assay. For the multiplex PCR, a mixture combining 60 forward primers for TCR Vbeta segments and 13 reverse primers for TCR Jbeta segments was used. A multiplex PCR assay on genomic DNA amplified the CDR3 region of rearranged TCR beta genes. On the Illumina HiSeq System, the amplified TCR beta libraries were sequenced as 87-base-pair reads. Regarding the original processing steps: In a later analysis, 80 million or so unique TCR beta chains were counted across the 650 to 700 repertoires, and approximately 11 million of these chains were shared by at least two donors. Raw reads were error-corrected and collapsed into unique sequences by a nearest-neighbor algorithm in which closely related sequences were merged to remove PCR and sequencing errors. To assign V, D and J gene segments, CDR3 sequences were aligned to IMGT reference sequences. For a sequence to be retained, at least a six-nucleotide match to both a V gene segment and a J gene segment was required. Rearrangements were called productive when the CDR3 lacked stop codons and stayed in frame with V and J; all others were non-productive. Following IMGT convention, CDR3 was defined as the stretch from the second conserved V-encoded cysteine up to the conserved J-encoded phenylalanine. The earlier analysis of some 540 of the donors excluded any sequence lacking an unambiguous match to a single V gene segment. An earlier analysis of a few hundred of the donors called V segments functional above 56.7% productive rearrangements and segregating when the between-donor standard deviation exceeded 5%. To diagnose cytomegalovirus status from the catalog of TCR beta chain sequences, a statistical classification framework was built. A later analysis assigned V and J genes by comparing TCR nucleotide sequences with IMGT/GENE-DB human TR gene sequences. Using the TCRdist pipeline, a later analysis assigned CDR3 sequences along with most-parsimonious VDJ recombination scenarios. In a later analysis, every TCR beta chain was defined by the combination of its CDR3 amino acid sequence and its V-gene family, and reads without a unique V-gene family were dropped. A later analysis removed 550 to 700 highly shared, low-generation-probability nucleotide sequences to deal with suspected cross-contamination and a sequencing artifact. In a later analysis, a clonal expansion index was calculated for each public chain from normalized within-repertoire ranks of inferred template counts. In a later analysis, generation probabilities were computed using a VDJ recombination model fitted to out-of-frame rearrangements, and the results were checked against IGoR. A later analysis scored TCR-TCR, TCR-HLA and TCR-CMV co-occurrence with hypergeometric tests, applying a repertoire-size bias correction to TCR pairs. To estimate false discovery rates, a later analysis permuted the HLA or CMV assignments 20 times. In a later analysis, co-occurring TCRs were grouped with DBSCAN, and TCRdist sequence similarity was added when clustering was performed within HLA-allele-positive subsets. Repertoires with fewer than 30,000 or more than 120,000 public chains, plus five repertoires with anomalous nucleotide sharing, were excluded from co-occurrence clustering. TCRdb provides this immuneACCESS table in a form limited to in-frame rearrangements. Some clones are lacking; in checked studies, under half of them reflect an unresolved V gene, and why the rest are absent is not known. That table supplies the V and J calls and clone size; D and trimming were determined from the DNA. This sample's table contains about 88,000 clones. 4.5% to 6.5% of the sample comes from the top ten.

In total, more than 500 healthy bone marrow donors made up the cohort. All cohort members were sampled while nominally healthy, although unrecorded immune exposures were likely present. The donor was CMV seropositive and was included in the group of 250 to 350 seropositive cohort members. A peripheral blood sample was provided by each donor, and peripheral blood mononuclear cells were used for TCR beta sequencing. Genomic DNA was extracted from the blood cell samples with the Qiagen DNeasy Blood Extraction Kit. Trimming removed 3 bases from V and 9 bases from J, leaving 6 bases between the germline ends. The CDR3 covers 12 residues, taking in both the cysteine and the phenylalanine. Only the CDR3 DNA stays, 36 bases, in frame from base 1. CDR1 and CDR2, per the germline V gene (reference sequence), are SEHNR and FQNEAQ.

The sample consisted of PBMCs. The rearrangement combines TRBV7-9 with TRBJ1-6, with the D segment identity uncertain. The source is a girl aged 5-17 years in good health and CMV-seropositive. At the DNA level, the sequence is TGTGCCAGCAGCTTTTCCCTTTCACCCCTCCACTTT. Translated, it reads CASSFSLSPLHF.